The rows below give T cell receptor beta chains drawn from one sample of a study of blood T cell repertoires in COVID-19. The assay was immunoSEQ multiplex PCR, and TCRdb's table has in-frame clones only and misses some. Here the sample spans 450,000 or so clones, roughly 89% being singletons. The specimen was peripheral blood. The receptors shown here come from a man in his late teens or twenties with COVID-19, enrolled during active disease. The CDR3 runs from the conserved cysteine through the conserved F or W. D genes are given only for firm matches. For some rows the clone size is stated as once, few or many, or as a class when expanded; others skip it.

J gene	V gene	clone size	D gene	CDR3 protein	CDR3 DNA
TRBJ1-4	TRBV12-3/TRBV12-4	.	.	CASKEGLKLFF	TGTGCCAGCAAGGAGGGGTTGAAACTGTTTTTT
TRBJ1-1	TRBV12-5	.	.	CASGLYFGTEAFF	TGTGCTAGTGGTTTGTATTTCGGCACTGAAGCTTTCTTT
TRBJ2-1	TRBV7-9	.	TRBD2	CASSLQRLAGGVDEQFF	TGTGCCAGCAGCTTACAGAGACTAGCGGGGGGTGTCGATGAGCAGTTCTTC
TRBJ2-3	TRBV7-6	.	TRBD1	CASSLTTGGAGTDTQYF	TGTGCCAGCAGCTTAACCACAGGGGGCGCCGGCACAGATACGCAGTATTTT
TRBJ1-3	TRBV7-9	.	.	CASSNGTPGNTIYF	TGTGCCAGCAGTAACGGGACACCAGGAAACACCATATATTTT
TRBJ2-3	TRBV7-8	.	.	CASSLVGSRGADTQYF	TGTGCCAGCAGCTTAGTGGGATCCAGGGGGGCAGATACGCAGTATTTT
TRBJ2-5	TRBV19	.	TRBD2	CASSTKGLFQETQYF	TGTGCCAGTAGTACGAAGGGACTATTTCAAGAGACCCAGTACTTC
TRBJ2-1	TRBV29-1	.	TRBD2	CSVVGLSGTSGTITQYNEQFF	TGCAGCGTTGTGGGACTCTCCGGGACTAGCGGCACTATAACCCAATACAATGAGCAGTTCTTC
TRBJ2-3	TRBV6-5	.	.	CASSYQRRQGTSTQYF	TGTGCCAGCAGTTACCAGAGACGGCAGGGAACCAGTACGCAGTATTTT
TRBJ1-2	TRBV6-5	.	.	CASREARGYTF	TGTGCCAGCAGGGAGGCCCGTGGCTACACCTTC
TRBJ2-5	TRBV7-3	.	.	CASSPREGRETQYF	TGTGCCAGCAGCCCACGCGAGGGTCGAGAGACCCAGTACTTC
TRBJ2-2	TRBV24-1	.	.	CATSAQGPTGELFF	TGTGCCACCAGTGCGCAGGGGCCCACCGGGGAGCTGTTTTTT
TRBJ2-7	TRBV5-4	.	.	CASSLEVGGGVHEQYF	TGTGCCAGCAGCTTGGAGGTCGGAGGAGGGGTACACGAGCAGTACTTC
TRBJ2-2	TRBV6-1	many	.	CASSDTLTPANTGELFF	TGTGCCAGCAGTGATACCTTGACACCCGCGAACACCGGGGAGCTGTTTTTT
TRBJ1-1	TRBV7-9	.	.	CASSWRRVTEAFF	TGTGCCAGCAGCTGGAGGAGGGTCACTGAAGCTTTCTTT
TRBJ1-5	TRBV6-5	.	TRBD1	CASSRTGSQPQHF	TGTGCCAGCAGCAGGACAGGCAGTCAGCCCCAGCATTTT
TRBJ2-2	TRBV19	.	.	CASSWSQDTGELFF	TGTGCCAGTAGTTGGTCACAGGACACCGGGGAGCTGTTTTTT
TRBJ2-1	TRBV5-1	.	TRBD2	CASRYSSGGHIRNNEQFF	TGCGCCAGCAGGTACTCTAGCGGGGGCCACATACGAAACAATGAGCAGTTCTTC
TRBJ2-3	TRBV19	.	TRBD1	CASSPIPGQGGTDTQYF	TGTGCCAGTAGTCCGATCCCGGGACAGGGCGGAACAGATACGCAGTATTTT
TRBJ2-2	TRBV9	.	.	CASSVAGMNTGELFF	TGTGCCAGCAGCGTAGCCGGGATGAACACCGGGGAGCTGTTTTTT
TRBJ1-1	TRBV12-3/TRBV12-4	.	.	CASSLRGGGMAFF	TGTGCCAGCAGTTTACGTGGGGGGGGGATGGCTTTCTTT
TRBJ2-3	TRBV7-9	.	.	CASSSSRDTQYF	TGTGCCAGCAGCTCGTCCCGGGATACGCAGTATTTT